This TCR beta chain was profiled in a study of T cells in Graves' hyperthyroidism and ophthalmopathy. For the study at large: Specimen type is peripheral blood, collected at initial diagnosis prior to any treatment.

The table lists this clonotype with many counts. Its antigen remains unknown. Authors of the study amplified TCR beta CDR3 regions from RNA transcripts. The HTBI primer set served for first-round RT-PCR of the TCR CDR3. In TCRdb, the multiplex PCR reads were re-called with MiXCR into one record per CDR3 protein. The sample contains approximately 530,000 distinct CDR3 sequences, 15% to 20% of which appear only once. Study-level results: With a median lead of approximately 6 months before onset, the model predicted ophthalmopathy. In the analysis, a 13 V-J model separated ophthalmopathy from stable hyperthyroidism. In the blood, most expanded thyroid clonotypes above 0.001 appeared as well.

V lost 3 bases and J lost 0; bases outside the gene matches: 0. CDR1 and CDR2 (germline): KGHSH, LQKENI. The CDR3 sequence is 14 residues long. The chain has TRBV18 and TRBJ2-7; 9 bases match TRBD1. Sequencing was performed on blood. The sequence came from a man aged 35 to 55 with Graves' ophthalmopathy. CDR3 sequence: CASSPGQGSYEQYF. Here the CDR3 DNA reads TGTGCCAGCTCACCGGGACAGGGCTCCTACGAGCAGTACTTC.